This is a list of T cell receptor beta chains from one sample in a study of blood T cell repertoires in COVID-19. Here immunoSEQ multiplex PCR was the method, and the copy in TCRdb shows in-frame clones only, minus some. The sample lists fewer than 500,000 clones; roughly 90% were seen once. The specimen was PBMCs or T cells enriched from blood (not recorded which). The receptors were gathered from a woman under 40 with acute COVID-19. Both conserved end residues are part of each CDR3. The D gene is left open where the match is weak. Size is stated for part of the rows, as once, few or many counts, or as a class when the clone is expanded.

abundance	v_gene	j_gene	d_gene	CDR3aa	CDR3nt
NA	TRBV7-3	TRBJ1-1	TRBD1	CASSSQPPQTGANTEAFF	TGTGCCAGCAGCTCCCAGCCGCCCCAGACAGGGGCTAACACTGAAGCTTTCTTT
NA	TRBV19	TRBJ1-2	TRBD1	CASSIGQGVSDGYTF	TGTGCCAGTAGTATAGGACAGGGGGTATCTGATGGCTACACCTTC
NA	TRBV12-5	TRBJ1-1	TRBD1	CASGFSPDRGNTEAFF	TGTGCTAGTGGTTTCTCACCGGACAGGGGGAACACTGAAGCTTTCTTT
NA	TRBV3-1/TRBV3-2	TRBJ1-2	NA	CASSQDKGYGYTF	TGTGCCAGCAGCCAAGACAAGGGGTATGGCTACACCTTC
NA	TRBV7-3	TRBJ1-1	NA	CASSLGQGTEAFF	TGTGCCAGCAGCTTAGGACAAGGCACTGAAGCTTTCTTT
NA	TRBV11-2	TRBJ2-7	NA	CASSFAADFYEQYF	TGTGCCAGCAGCTTTGCCGCGGATTTCTACGAGCAGTACTTC
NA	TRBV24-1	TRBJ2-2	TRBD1	CATSDPNTGQKTGELFF	TGTGCCACCAGTGACCCTAATACGGGACAGAAGACCGGGGAGCTGTTTTTT
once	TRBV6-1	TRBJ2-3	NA	CASSEVGAPYTQYF	TGTGCCAGCAGTGAGGTAGGGGCACCTTATACGCAGTATTTT
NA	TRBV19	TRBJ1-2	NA	CASSSSGRRGYTF	TGTGCCAGTAGTTCATCGGGGAGAAGAGGCTACACCTTC
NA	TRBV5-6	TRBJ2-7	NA	CASSPSLIGEQYF	TGTGCCAGCAGCCCTAGCCTTATAGGCGAGCAGTACTTC
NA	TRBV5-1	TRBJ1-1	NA	CASRASVVLNTEAFF	TGCGCCAGCAGAGCATCGGTGGTTCTGAACACTGAAGCTTTCTTT
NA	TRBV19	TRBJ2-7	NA	CASSINGYEQYF	TGTGCCAGTAGTATTAACGGCTACGAGCAGTACTTC
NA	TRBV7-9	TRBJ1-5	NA	CASSQVGVGQPQHF	TGTGCCAGCAGCCAGGTCGGGGTTGGTCAGCCCCAGCATTTT
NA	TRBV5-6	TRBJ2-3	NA	CASSSSGRRSTDTQYF	TGTGCCAGCAGCTCCTCAGGGCGGCGATCCACAGATACGCAGTATTTT
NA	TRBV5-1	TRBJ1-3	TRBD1	CASSLARDSELGNTIYF	TGCGCCAGCAGCTTGGCAAGGGACAGTGAGCTTGGAAACACCATATATTTT
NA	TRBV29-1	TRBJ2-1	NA	CSVGSQGNEQFF	TGCAGCGTTGGATCACAGGGAAATGAGCAGTTCTTC
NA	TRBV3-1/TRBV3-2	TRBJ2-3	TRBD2	CASSQDKGGLAGYSTDTQYF	TGTGCCAGCAGCCAAGATAAGGGAGGACTAGCGGGCTATAGCACAGATACGCAGTATTTT
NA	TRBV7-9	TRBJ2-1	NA	CASSLDSYNEQFF	TGTGCCAGCAGCCTAGACTCTTACAATGAGCAGTTCTTC
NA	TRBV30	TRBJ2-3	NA	CAWKLADTQYF	TGTGCCTGGAAGTTAGCAGATACGCAGTATTTT
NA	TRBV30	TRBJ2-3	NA	CAWSPTDTQYF	TGTGCCTGGAGTCCGACAGATACGCAGTATTTT
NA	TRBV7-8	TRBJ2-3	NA	CASSLTSIEGGTDTQYF	TGTGCCAGCAGCTTAACTAGTATTGAGGGCGGCACAGATACGCAGTATTTT
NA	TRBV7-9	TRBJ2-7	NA	CASSLGTKYEQYF	TGTGCCAGCAGCCTCGGGACAAAATACGAGCAGTACTTC
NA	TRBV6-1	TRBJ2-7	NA	CASSEVIRREQYF	TGTGCCAGCAGTGAAGTGATAAGGAGAGAGCAGTACTTC
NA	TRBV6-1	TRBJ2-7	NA	CASSEERGASYEQYF	TGTGCCAGCAGTGAAGAACGGGGGGCCTCCTACGAGCAGTACTTC
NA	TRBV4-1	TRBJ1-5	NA	CASSPRQEGWQPQHF	TGCGCCAGCAGCCCCCGACAGGAAGGTTGGCAGCCCCAGCATTTT
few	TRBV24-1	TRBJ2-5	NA	CATSAPGETQYF	TGTGCCACCAGTGCCCCAGGGGAGACCCAGTACTTC
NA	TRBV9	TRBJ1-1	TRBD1	CASSVGTGGGTEAFF	TGTGCCAGCAGCGTAGGGACAGGGGGCGGAACTGAAGCTTTCTTT
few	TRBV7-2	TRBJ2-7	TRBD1	CASSLGQGTGYEQYF	TGTGCCAGCAGCTTAGGACAGGGTACCGGGTACGAGCAGTACTTC
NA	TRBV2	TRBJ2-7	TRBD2	CASRHEASGGTSYEQYF	TGTGCCAGCAGACATGAGGCTAGCGGGGGGACAAGCTACGAGCAGTACTTC
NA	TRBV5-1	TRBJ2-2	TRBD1	CASSLGFLLRTGTTGELFF	TGCGCCAGCAGCTTGGGATTTCTTCTGAGGACAGGGACTACCGGGGAGCTGTTTTTT
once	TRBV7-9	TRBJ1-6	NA	CASSLPGHPDNSPLHF	TGTGCCAGCAGCTTACCGGGACACCCCGATAATTCACCCCTCCACTTT
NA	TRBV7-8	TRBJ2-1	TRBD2	CASTLPGGTGSYNEQFF	TGTGCCAGCACCCTCCCCGGGGGGACTGGCTCCTACAATGAGCAGTTCTTC
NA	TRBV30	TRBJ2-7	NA	CAWSPKTHYEQYF	TGTGCCTGGAGTCCTAAGACTCACTACGAGCAGTACTTC
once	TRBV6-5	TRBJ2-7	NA	CASRAQLYEQYF	TGTGCCAGCAGGGCACAGCTCTACGAGCAGTACTTC
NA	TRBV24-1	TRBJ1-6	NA	CATSDFRRSSYNSPLHF	TGTGCCACCAGTGATTTTAGGAGGAGCTCCTATAATTCACCCCTCCACTTT
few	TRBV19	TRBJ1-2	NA	CATKSGGGYTF	TGTGCCACAAAGTCGGGAGGTGGCTACACCTTC
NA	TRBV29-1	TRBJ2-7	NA	CSVLQKPGKYEQYF	TGCAGCGTTTTGCAGAAACCAGGGAAGTACGAGCAGTACTTC
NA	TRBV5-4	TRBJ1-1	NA	CASSVAGLGTEAFF	TGTGCCAGCAGCGTCGCAGGACTGGGCACTGAAGCTTTCTTT
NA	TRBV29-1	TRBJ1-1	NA	CSGEEGGQAAFF	TGCAGCGGCGAAGAGGGGGGGCAGGCAGCTTTCTTT
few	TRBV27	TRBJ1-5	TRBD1	CASSPIGQGGSIQPQHF	TGTGCCAGCAGTCCGATAGGACAGGGAGGGAGTATTCAGCCCCAGCATTTT
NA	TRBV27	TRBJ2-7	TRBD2	CASRQRGDSYEQYF	TGTGCCAGCAGACAGCGGGGGGATTCCTACGAGCAGTACTTC
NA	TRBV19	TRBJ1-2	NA	CASSWASGGYTF	TGTGCCAGTAGTTGGGCAAGCGGGGGCTACACCTTC
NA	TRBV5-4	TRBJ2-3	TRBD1	CASSLASGGFVDTQYF	TGTGCCAGCAGCTTGGCGTCAGGGGGCTTCGTAGATACGCAGTATTTT
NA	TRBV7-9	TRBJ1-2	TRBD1	CASSPLWTGGYGYTF	TGTGCCAGCAGCCCCCTATGGACAGGGGGGTATGGCTACACCTTC
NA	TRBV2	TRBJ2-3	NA	CASSVGRTAITDTQYF	TGTGCCAGCAGTGTGGGAAGGACAGCAATCACAGATACGCAGTATTTT
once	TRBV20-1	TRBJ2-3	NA	CSASGESTQYF	TGCAGTGCTAGCGGGGAGAGCACGCAGTATTTT
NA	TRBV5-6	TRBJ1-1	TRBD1	CASSFDRGMNTEAFF	TGTGCCAGCAGCTTTGACAGGGGAATGAACACTGAAGCTTTCTTT
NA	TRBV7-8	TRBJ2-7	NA	CASSLALGTKGWSYEQYF	TGTGCCAGCAGCTTAGCGCTCGGGACAAAAGGTTGGTCCTACGAGCAGTACTTC
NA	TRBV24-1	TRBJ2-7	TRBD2	CATSTARGGDEQYF	TGTGCCACCAGTACAGCCCGGGGGGGCGACGAGCAGTACTTC
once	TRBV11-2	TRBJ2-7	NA	CASTSGGPYEQYF	TGTGCCAGCACCTCCGGGGGGCCCTACGAGCAGTACTTC